The subject of this entry is one T cell receptor beta chain. The CDR3 loop spans 14 amino acids. The V gene's germline CDR1 is SNHLY and CDR2 FYNNEI. Trimming removed 4 bases at V and 9 bases at J, with 16 bases between. This sample stems from a study of technical replicates of blood from several donors. Repertoires were generated with immunoSEQ multiplex PCR, while TCRdb's copy carries only in-frame clones and drops some. The table lists about 93,000 clones, approximately 95% of them singletons. This receptor was identified in a human donor in good health. The gene calls are TRBV2 and TRBJ2-1, with a weak D call TRBD2 (5 bases). The sequenced sample was T cells isolated from PBMCs. Written as DNA, the CDR3 is TGTGCCAGCAGTGCTCGAGACTCAGGAGGTGAGCAGTTCTTC. Translating it yields CASSARDSGGEQFF.